The TCR beta chain described here comes from a study of T-cell reconstitution after alpha-beta-depleted transplantation in children. Preparation of the TCRbeta library used unique molecular identifiers. TCRdb fed the PCR reads into MiXCR, producing one record per CDR3 protein. The top ten clones hold roughly 5.4% of a sample with 490,000 or so distinct CDR3 sequences, approximately 13% of them seen once. This clonotype showed up many times. The ends were cut back, 5 bases at V and 4 bases at J, with 15 bases in the middle. Germline CDR1 SGHTA, CDR2 FQGNSA. The CDR3 runs 14 residues. V and J are TRBV7-2 and TRBJ2-7, with D perhaps TRBD2 (5 bases). Sequences were derived from PBMCs from the stem cell graft donor, sampled from the stem cell graft. This TCR came from a human donor who donated a stem cell graft to a child with combined immunodeficiency. The CDR3 region is CASSGGLIPYEQYF. The CDR3 coding sequence is TGTGCCAGCAGCGGCGGACTTATCCCTTACGAGCAGTACTTC. The variable domain in full, completed from reference TRBV7-2 and TRBJ2-7, reads GAGVSQSPSNKVTEKGKDVELRCDPISGHTALYWYRQSLGQGLEFLIYFQGNSAPDKSGLPSDRFSAERTGGSVSTLTIQRTQQEDSAVYLCASSGGLIPYEQYFGPGTRLTVT.